The 23 T cell receptor beta chains given below trace back to one sample, sequenced in a study of chemoradiotherapy in HPV16-positive cancers. Some clones are missing from TCRdb's copy, which holds only in-frame ones; the method was immunoSEQ multiplex PCR. The table lists about 14,000 clones, around 74% of them singletons, with 10% in the top ten. Sampling was done from a patient who underwent chemoradiotherapy. The receptors were gathered from a human donor with HPV-associated anogenital cancer.

The V gene is TRBV10-1, the J gene TRBJ1-1; D gene uncertain. The CDR3 loop spans 14 amino acids. Trimming took 8 bases from V and 5 from J, leaving 18 bases between them. Germline V gene data show CDR1 as WNHNN and CDR2 as SYGVQD (reference sequence). The DNA for the CDR3 is TGCGCCAGCGCCCCGGGAGCCCTAGGGACTGAAGCTTTCTTT. Protein: CASAPGALGTEAFF.

The table lists this clone with a few counts. V and J are TRBV7-3 and TRBJ2-6; 8 nucleotides align to TRBD1. The trim removed 5 bases at V and 3 bases at J, leaving 12 bases unmatched. CDR1 and CDR2 from the germline V gene are SGHTA and FQGTGA. The CDR3 runs 18 residues. The CDR3 here is CASSPHPGTGLGANVLTF. CDR3 DNA: TGTGCCAGCAGCCCACATCCCGGGACAGGTCTTGGGGCCAACGTCCTGACTTTC.

This clone has a handful of counts. V and J are TRBV27 and TRBJ2-7; 13 bases map to TRBD2. Germline V gene sequence: CDR1 MNHEY, CDR2 SMNVEV (reference sequence). The CDR3 has 16 amino acids. The ends lost 0 bases at V and 3 bases at J; junction bases unmatched: 2. The CDR3 reads CASSLSRTSGSYEQYF. CDR3 DNA sequence: TGTGCCAGCAGTTTATCGCGGACTAGCGGGAGCTACGAGCAGTACTTC.

The rearrangement joins TRBV30 to TRBJ1-2, with D possibly TRBD1 on 6 matching bases. Germline V gives CDR1 GTSNPN, CDR2 SVGIG (reference sequence). CDR3 length: 14 amino acids. Trimming removed 4 bases at V and 4 bases at J, with 16 bases between. The DNA of the CDR3 is TGTGCCTGGATAAAGAAGGGGGGCGTCTATGGCTACACCTTC. This sequence encodes CAWIKKGGVYGYTF.

The chain uses TRBV21-1 and TRBJ2-1; the tabulated D call, TRBD1, remains unverified against the DNA. TRBV21-1 is a documented pseudogene. The CDR3 has 16 residues. The CDR3 protein is CASSDQGARFVNEQFF. The CDR3 nucleotides read TGTGCCAGCAGCGACCAGGGGGCGAGATTCGTGAATGAGCAGTTCTTC.

The rearrangement links TRBV10-1 to TRBJ1-1, with 10 bases matching TRBD1. CDR1 WNHNN and CDR2 SYGVQD come from the germline V gene (reference sequence). Trimming cost V 8 bases and J 12 bases; bases outside gene matches: 6. The CDR3 spans 11 residues. CDR3: CASRDRGKTFF. The CDR3 bases are TGCGCCAGCCGGGACAGGGGAAAAACTTTCTTT.

DNA of the CDR3: TGTGCCAGCAGTAAAATCCGTTATGGCTACACCTTC. As protein: CASSKIRYGYTF. The chain couples TRBV25-1 to TRBJ1-2; unclear D gene. Trimming cost V 5 bases and J 5 bases, with 9 bases left between them. CDR1 is MGHDK, CDR2 SYGVNS, per germline. The CDR3 consists of 12 residues.

This chain uses TRBV10-3 with TRBJ1-1, with a tentative D call TRBD1 (6 bases). Trimming took 11 bases from V and 4 from J, leaving 14 bases between them. CDR1 and CDR2 (germline): ENHRY, SYGVKD. The CDR3 contains 12 residues. The CDR3 region has the DNA TGTGCCGCAAACAGGGAGGGCACTGAAGCTTTCTTT. It encodes CAANREGTEAFF.

The chain employs TRBV11-2 and TRBJ1-3; D gene unclear. Germline CDR1 and CDR2: SGHAT and FQNNGV. The CDR3 has 15 residues. Between the trimmed V and J ends, which lost 3 bases and 0 bases, there was a span of 9 bases. CDR3 sequence: CASSLSDYSGNTIYF. The CDR3, as DNA: TGTGCCAGCAGCTTGTCTGACTACTCTGGAAACACCATATATTTT.

This clone was found once. The chain combines TRBV5-6 with TRBJ2-1, with 11 bases aligning to TRBD2. This CDR3 has 17 residues. CDR1 SGHDT and CDR2 YYEEEE come from the germline V gene. Trimming took 0 bases from V and 7 from J; bases not matched to a gene: 9. The CDR3 DNA follows: TGTGCCAGCAGCTTGGTGGTAGCGGGAGGGCCCCATAATGAGCAGTTCTTC. It yields the protein CASSLVVAGGPHNEQFF.

The V and J genes are TRBV7-8 and TRBJ1-6; a possible D gene is TRBD1 (5 bases). Trimming took off 5 bases at V and 9 bases at J, with 17 bases between the two ends. The CDR3 contains 15 residues. Germline CDR1 reads SGHVS; CDR2 reads FQNEAQ. This CDR3 is CASSGGQSGISPLHF. Here the CDR3 DNA reads TGTGCCAGCAGCGGAGGACAATCGGGCATTTCACCCCTCCACTTT.

This clone was seen only once. This chain connects TRBV11-1 to TRBJ1-3; a possible D gene is TRBD1 (6 bases). Germline CDR1 SGHAT, CDR2 FQDESV (reference sequence). There are 14 residues in the CDR3. The germline V and J ends were trimmed by 6 bases and 1 base, with 10 bases remaining between them. The CDR3 is CASSRDRSGNTIYF. The CDR3 DNA sequence: TGTGCCAGCAGTCGCGACAGGTCTGGAAACACCATATATTTT.

DNA of the CDR3: TGTGCCATCAGTGAGTCGGTTAGTCAGGACGAGCAGTACTTC. This sequence encodes CAISESVSQDEQYF. This sequence joins TRBV10-3 and TRBJ2-7, with no clear D. Germline CDR1 and CDR2: ENHRY and SYGVKD. This CDR3 spans 14 amino acids. The V gene lost 0 bases and the J gene lost 5 bases, with 11 bases spanning the gap.

V and J are TRBV27 and TRBJ1-2; D uncertain. The CDR3 has 13 amino acids. The V gene's germline CDR1 is MNHEY and CDR2 SMNVEV (reference sequence). V was clipped by 2 bases and J by 4 bases, with 8 bases between them. The CDR3 nucleotides are TGTGCCAGCAGTTTAAATGGAATCTATGGCTACACCTTC. This translates into CASSLNGIYGYTF.

For the CDR3, the DNA is TGTGCCAGCAGTGACAACTATGGCTACACCTTC. It encodes CASSDNYGYTF. The chain links TRBV2 to TRBJ1-2; D remains ambiguous. Trimming left V 3 bases short and J 2 bases short, with 1 base between. The CDR3 totals 11 residues. CDR1 is SNHLY, CDR2 FYNNEI, per germline.

This clone was observed a few times. The chain employs TRBV27 and TRBJ2-2, with D unclear. This CDR3 is built from 12 residues. Trimming cost V 5 bases and J 2 bases, with 3 bases left between them. Germline V CDR1 and CDR2: MNHEY, SMNVEV (reference sequence). CDR3 sequence reads: CASSKNTGELFF. CDR3 DNA sequence: TGTGCCAGCAGTAAAAACACCGGGGAGCTGTTTTTT.

The rearrangement links TRBV18 to TRBJ2-7, with D perhaps given as TRBD1 or TRBD2 (5 bases each). The CDR3 length is 15 residues. Between the trimmed V and J ends, which lost 2 bases and 1 base, there was a span of 12 bases. Germline values: CDR1 KGHSH, CDR2 LQKENI. CDR3 loop: CASSPYSGTSYEQYF. CDR3 bases: TGTGCCAGCTCACCATACTCTGGGACGTCCTACGAGCAGTACTTC.

The chain is built from TRBV11-3 and TRBJ2-7; TRBD2 matches at 9 bases. Germline V gene data show CDR1 as SGHNT and CDR2 as YENEEA. The CDR3 is 14 amino acids. J lost 3 bases, V lost 5 bases, and 5 bases had no gene match. CDR3 in DNA: TGTGCCAGCAGCCTGACTAGCGGCTACTACGAGCAGTACTTC. Translation gives CASSLTSGYYEQYF.

The chain couples TRBV6-1 to TRBJ2-6; D is perhaps TRBD1 or TRBD2 (7 bases each). V was cut by 3 bases and J by 3 bases, with 21 bases left in between. This CDR3 region has 19 residues. Germline-derived CDR1 and CDR2 are MNHNS and SASEGT. The CDR3 DNA reads TGTGCCAGCAGTGAGCGGGGAGGGGGCCCCTTCTATGGGGCCAACGTCCTGACTTTC. Residues: CASSERGGGPFYGANVLTF.

The chain uses TRBV5-1 and TRBJ2-2, with 11 bases aligning to TRBD2. This CDR3 region has 17 residues. CDR1 and CDR2 (germline): SGHRS, YFSETQ. Germline trimming cut 1 base from V and 1 base from J; bases unmatched to any gene: 3. Here the CDR3 DNA reads TGCGCCAGCAGCTTGCCCGGGACTAGCGGGAACACCGGGGAGCTGTTTTTT. Its protein is CASSLPGTSGNTGELFF.

This clone showed up just once. The chain couples TRBV5-1 to TRBJ2-7, with D possibly TRBD1 on 6 matching bases. Germline V gives CDR1 SGHRS, CDR2 YFSETQ. The CDR3 extends over 16 amino acids. Trimming shortened V by 4 bases and J by 2 bases, and 19 bases separated the two germline ends. This chain's CDR3 is CASSPDAGASTYEQYF. The CDR3 DNA sequence: TGCGCCAGCAGCCCAGATGCAGGGGCAAGCACCTACGAGCAGTACTTC.

V usage is TRBV19 and J usage is TRBJ2-3, with D maybe TRBD1 (6 bases). The CDR3 consists of 15 residues. Between the trimmed V and J ends, which lost 7 bases and 4 bases, there was a span of 18 bases. The germline CDR1 and CDR2 sequences are LNHDA and SQIVND (reference sequence). The CDR3 protein is CASNYRDPRADTQYF. The CDR3 nucleotides are TGTGCCAGTAATTACAGGGACCCGCGTGCAGATACGCAGTATTTT.

The genes are TRBV18 and TRBJ1-5; the D gene is possibly TRBD1 (6 bases). The CDR3 totals 15 residues. The germline V gene has CDR1 KGHSH and CDR2 LQKENI. Trimming took off 1 base at V and 6 bases at J, with 13 bases between the two ends. In DNA, the CDR3 is TGTGCCAGCTCACCACGCCCCGGGGGCGGTCAGCCCCAGCATTTT. Protein: CASSPRPGGGQPQHF.